Listed here is a single T cell receptor (beta chain). Looked up from germline, CDR1 is MNHEY and CDR2 is SMNVEV (reference sequence). The CDR3 loop spans 14 amino acids. V lost 6 bases and J 3 bases, leaving 14 bases between the germline ends. The data are from a study of cytomegalovirus exposure and HLA in healthy donors. With 60 Vbeta and 13 Jbeta primers, the PCR was carried out. Clones were sequenced by immunoSEQ multiplex PCR, and TCRdb holds only the in-frame ones, with some missing. The sample carries around 150,000 clones, around two thirds recorded once. The chain carries TRBV27 and TRBJ1-1, with D possibly matching TRBD1 (5 bases). This TCR was recovered from a man aged 25-45 years in good health and CMV-seropositive. Sequenced input: PBMCs. The CDR3 region has the DNA TGTGCCAGCAGGGGTGGGGCCGGGCACACTGAAGCTTTCTTT. Amino acids: CASRGGAGHTEAFF.